This TCR beta chain was found in a study of Ad26.COV2.S vaccination and SARS-CoV-2 variants. About the study: The donor was enrolled in the Ad26.COV2.S arm of the COV1001 trial.

Comment on this clone: What it recognizes is unknown.

V gave up 2 bases and J gave up 0 bases, with 10 bases separating them. Germline V CDR1 and CDR2: SGHDT, YYEEEE. The CDR3 extends over 15 amino acids. The table came from immunoSEQ multiplex PCR; TCRdb's copy has only in-frame clones and leaves some out. The sample consists of approximately 410,000 clones, 92% of them appearing once. Notes on the study in general: Analytic work on TCR breadth and depth might have understated the full extent of total T cell responses.

Treatment given: over 15 received Ad26.COV2.S at low or high dose, single or two shots; 5 received placebo; per-sample allocation not given. Samples were taken on day 63 after the first vaccine or placebo injection. Whoever gave the sample was an adult aged 18-55 years in Boston. The administered vaccine (an Ad26 vector) expressed Wuhan-strain SARS-CoV-2 spike. This chain connects TRBV5-6 to TRBJ2-3, with D possibly TRBD1 on 6 matching bases. This receptor was taken from a person between 18 and 65 years old who received the Ad26.COV2.S COVID-19 vaccine or a placebo. The specimen was peripheral blood, collected in a trial of Ad26.COV2.S vaccine versus placebo. The CDR3 DNA reads as TGTGCCAGCAGCTTCCGGACAGCAAGCACAGATACGCAGTATTTT. Its translation: CASSFRTASTDTQYF.